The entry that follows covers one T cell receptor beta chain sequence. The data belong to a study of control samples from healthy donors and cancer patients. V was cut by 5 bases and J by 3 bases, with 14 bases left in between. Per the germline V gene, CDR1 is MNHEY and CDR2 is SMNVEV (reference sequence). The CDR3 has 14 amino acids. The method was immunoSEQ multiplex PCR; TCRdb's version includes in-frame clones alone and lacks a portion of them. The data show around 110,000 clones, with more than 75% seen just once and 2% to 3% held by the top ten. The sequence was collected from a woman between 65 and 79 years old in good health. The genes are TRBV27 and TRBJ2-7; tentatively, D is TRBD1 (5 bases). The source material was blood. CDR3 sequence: CASSPTVPVYEQYF. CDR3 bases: TGTGCCAGCAGTCCGACAGTGCCAGTCTACGAGCAGTACTTC.